Following are 15 T cell receptor beta chains from one sample sequenced in a study of T-cell reconstitution after alpha-beta-depleted transplantation in children. Unique molecular identifiers tagged the TCRbeta library. TCRdb reanalysed the PCR reads using MiXCR and keeps one entry per CDR3 protein. The table has 280,000 or so distinct CDR3 sequences, roughly 11% seen once. The material was peripheral blood, obtained 180 days after TCRalphabeta/CD19-depleted stem cell transplant. The receptors here all came from a male patient between 2 and 15 years old who had a stem cell transplant for chronic granulomatous disease, so the T cells may come from the graft donor.

This clonotype was recorded at least ten times. This rearrangement joins TRBV6-2 or TRBV6-3 to TRBJ2-2, with 8 nucleotides matching TRBD1. This CDR3 contains 14 residues. V was pared by 8 bases and J by 4 bases, with 6 bases of the junction left unmatched. Per germline, CDR1 MNHEY and CDR2 SVGEGT. DNA of the CDR3: TGTGCCAGCGGTAGGACAGGGCGCACCGGGGAGCTGTTTTTT. Translation: CASGRTGRTGELFF.

Points on this clonotype: An end of the junction does not agree with germline; a read error may underlie this. The V gene is TRBV12-3 or TRBV12-4, the J gene TRBJ2-3, with a tentative D call TRBD2 (5 bases). This CDR3 has 14 residues. CDR3 sequence: CASRFRLNLPTQYF. Here the CDR3 DNA reads TGTGCCAGCCGTTTTAGACTAAACCTGCCTACCCAGTATTTT.

Many counts were recorded for this clonotype. This chain uses TRBV20-1 with TRBJ2-1; 11 bases agree with TRBD2. This CDR3 has 14 amino acids. Germline V lookup: CDR1 DFQATT, CDR2 SNEGSKA (reference sequence). V was clipped by 5 bases and J by 4 bases; unmatched bases: 4. The CDR3 nucleotides are TGCAGTGCTCCAGCTAGCGGGAGGTACAATGAGCAGTTCTTC. Amino acid sequence: CSAPASGRYNEQFF.

This clonotype was seen only a few times. The chain uses TRBV2 and TRBJ1-1; possibly TRBD1 for D (5 bases). V gave up 2 bases and J gave up 0 bases, with 13 bases separating them. Per the germline V gene, CDR1 is SNHLY and CDR2 is FYNNEI. The CDR3 runs 16 residues. DNA of the CDR3: TGTGCCAGCAGTGAATTTTCCGGGGGGATGAACACTGAAGCTTTCTTT. Residues: CASSEFSGGMNTEAFF. Full variable domain (remainder filled in from reference TRBV2 and TRBJ1-1): EPEVTQTPSHQVTQMGQEVILRCVPISNHLYFYWYRQILGQKVEFLVSFYNNEISEKSEIFDDQFSVERPDGSNFTLKIRSTKLEDSAMYFCASSEFSGGMNTEAFFGQGTRLTVV.

This clonotype was recorded many times. The chain is built from TRBV24-1 and TRBJ2-7; 11 bases fit TRBD1. V lost 2 bases, J lost 5 bases, and 4 bases stayed unmatched. The CDR3 covers 15 residues. CDR1 and CDR2 from the germline V gene are KGHDR and SFDVKD. CDR3 bases: TGTGCCACCAGTGATTCCCGGGACAGGGGGGACGAGCAGTACTTC. This translates into CATSDSRDRGDEQYF.

The sample holds many counts of this clonotype. The V call is TRBV7-9, the J call TRBJ1-5; 7 nucleotides line up with TRBD1. This CDR3 has 17 amino acids. The V gene end was trimmed by 1 base and the J gene end by 3 bases; junction bases not matched to a gene: 9. Per germline, CDR1 SEHNR and CDR2 FQNEAQ (reference sequence). CDR3 bases: TGTGCCAGCAGCTTAGGTCGGGCAGGGGGTTCCAATCAGCCCCAGCATTTT. This translates into CASSLGRAGGSNQPQHF.

This clonotype has at least ten counts. The chain employs TRBV4-2 and TRBJ2-5, with D possibly TRBD1 on 6 matching bases. CDR1 LGHNA and CDR2 YNFKEQ come from the germline V gene. V lost 0 bases and J lost 0, with 17 bases in between. The CDR3 has 18 amino acids. CDR3 protein: CASSQDRDTGIYQETQYF. The CDR3 DNA follows: TGTGCCAGCAGCCAAGATCGGGACACCGGGATTTACCAAGAGACCCAGTACTTC.

The table lists this clonotype with many counts. The chain combines TRBV29-1 with TRBJ2-1; possible D gene TRBD2, 6 bases. V was cut by 8 bases and J by 4 bases, with 15 bases left in between. The CDR3 runs 13 residues. Germline V gene sequence: CDR1 SQVTM, CDR2 ANQGSEA. Written as DNA, the CDR3 is TGCAGCTTCCCTGAGGGGACTTACAATGAGCAGTTCTTC. Translation gives CSFPEGTYNEQFF.

With regard to this clonotype: No conserved phenylalanine or tryptophan is present at the end of the CDR3, so a read error is the likely explanation. This chain connects TRBV20-1 to TRBJ2-5; D ambiguous. With 6 bases removed from V and 5 bases from J, the gap between germline ends came to 10 bases. Germline V gives CDR1 DFQATT, CDR2 SNEGSKA (reference sequence). The CDR3 is 11 residues long. The DNA for the CDR3 is TGCAGTGCCATCTCGCAGGAGACCCAGTACCTC. Encoded protein: CSAISQETQYL.

Points on this clonotype: This may come from a read error, since a much larger clone is one base off. The chain recombines TRBV12-3 or TRBV12-4 with TRBJ2-3; D might be TRBD1 (5 bases). The CDR3 is 15 residues long. CDR3 loop: CAGSFPTGRTDTQYF. The CDR3 bases are TGTGCCGGCAGTTTTCCCACAGGCCGCACAGATACGCAGTATTTT.

This clonotype was counted ten times or more. The V call is TRBV2, the J call TRBJ2-5; no reliable D call. The length of the CDR3 is 14 residues. Per the germline V gene, CDR1 is SNHLY and CDR2 is FYNNEI. The V gene lost 4 bases and the J gene lost 5 bases, with 14 bases spanning the gap. The CDR3 bases are TGTGCCAGCAGTGCAGACCGTGGGTGGGAGACCCAGTACTTC. It yields the protein CASSADRGWETQYF.

This clonotype came up many times. The gene calls are TRBV10-2 and TRBJ1-5; possibly TRBD1 for D (5 bases). Germline assignment: CDR1 WSHSY and CDR2 SAAADI. Deletions cut 3 bases from V and 6 bases from J, with 9 bases between. This CDR3 contains 13 residues. The CDR3 bases are TGCGCCAGCAGTGACTCGAGGGGTCAGCCCCAGCATTTT. This sequence encodes CASSDSRGQPQHF.

The CDR3 nucleotides read TGTGCCAGCAGCTCGGTGGGGGGAAGAGGCAATCAGCCCCAGCATTTT. Its protein is CASSSVGGRGNQPQHF. The genes are TRBV7-2 and TRBJ1-5; D may be TRBD1 (5 bases). With 4 bases removed from V and 2 bases from J, the gap between germline ends came to 15 bases. The CDR3 is made up of 16 amino acids. Germline CDR1 SGHTA, CDR2 FQGNSA.

This clonotype was counted at least ten times. The chain carries TRBV5-1 and TRBJ2-7; 9 nucleotides agree with TRBD2. The germline gives CDR1 SGHRS, CDR2 YFSETQ. The V gene end was trimmed by 4 bases and the J gene end by 7 bases; junction bases not matched to a gene: 9. This CDR3 contains 14 residues. The DNA for the CDR3 is TGCGCCAGCAGCCTAGCGGGGATAGGGAGTGAGCAGTACTTC. Its protein is CASSLAGIGSEQYF.

This sequence joins TRBV4-2 and TRBJ2-5; no clear D. Germline loops: CDR1 LGHNA, CDR2 YNFKEQ. The CDR3 length is 14 residues. V gave up 0 bases and J gave up 2 bases, with 7 bases separating them. The CDR3 region has the DNA TGTGCCAGCAGCCAAGATGCAAGACAAGAGACCCAGTACTTC. This gives the protein CASSQDARQETQYF.